A selection of T cell receptor beta chains follows, all from one sample in a study of blood T cells in healthy people across ages. TCRdb recomputed calls from the 5' RACE reads with MiXCR, one row per CDR3 protein. The data hold around 990,000 distinct CDR3 sequences, with about 23% observed a single time. The sample also formed part of further work on T cells of mothers and their children.

Sequencing was carried out using blood. The receptors were sampled from a girl aged 2 to 10 in good health. Both conserved end residues are part of each CDR3.

v_call | cdr3_length | cdr3_aa
TRBV29-1 | 13 | CSAPGQWPNEQFF
TRBV6-1 | 15 | CASSVDGAQGNTIYF
TRBV9 | 13 | CASSVTRDTEAFF
TRBV20-1 | 12 | CSATRTQGEQYF
TRBV5-1 | 13 | CASSEAGRGGYTF
TRBV12-3/TRBV12-4 | 13 | CASSKDGAQPQHF
TRBV6-6 | 11 | CASGLTREQFF
TRBV5-1 | 16 | CASSLASGQGGKTQYF
TRBV20-1 | 16 | CSATRGLSPSDNEQFF
TRBV9 | 15 | CASSSDAGTVYEQFF
TRBV28 | 14 | CASSYRQGPYGYTF
TRBV9 | 16 | CASSEGVAEPQETQYF
TRBV4-3 | 14 | CASSEERLNTEAFF
TRBV21-1 | 8 | CATIPQYF
TRBV29-1 | 14 | CSVARTGSNYGYTF
TRBV29-1 | 12 | CSVVGETYEQYF
TRBV6-5 | 15 | CASSPTGQANTEAFF
TRBV18 | 15 | CASSPDRGRGNTIYF
TRBV29-1 | 13 | CSVEDGGVYEQCF
TRBV9 | 12 | CASSEGSAEAFF
TRBV5-1 | 11 | CASGQGAEAFF
TRBV29-1 | 11 | CSAGEQKIKFF
TRBV15 | 14 | CATSERTENTEAFF
TRBV28 | 14 | CASTQGFYRGEQYF
TRBV29-1 | 11 | CSAFQGNEQFF
TRBV7-2 | 15 | CAGRKSGTTSYEQYF
TRBV10-2 | 16 | CASSRTPGAPLTEQFF
TRBV5-1 | 16 | CASSFGLAATTDTQYF
TRBV6-2/TRBV6-3 | 16 | CASSRTSGRFGETQYF
TRBV7-3 | 13 | CASSFRGPGELFF
TRBV16 | 14 | CASSQPGLYNEQFF
TRBV7-2 | 16 | CASSPRTRSSYNEQFF
TRBV12-3/TRBV12-4 | 14 | CASSSILANEKLFF
TRBV12-3/TRBV12-4 | 15 | CASSLRGQGSDEQYF
TRBV29-1 | 14 | CSVEYFPNTGELFF
TRBV5-5 | 14 | CASSAGTVPYEQYF
TRBV29-1 | 9 | CSVGTGYTF
TRBV7-2 | 17 | CASSRAWGTSGDNEQFF
TRBV4-3 | 15 | CASSQDGGGDTEAFF
TRBV20-1 | 15 | CSAMGLALRTDTRYF
TRBV7-2 | 14 | CASSSYTVDTEAFF